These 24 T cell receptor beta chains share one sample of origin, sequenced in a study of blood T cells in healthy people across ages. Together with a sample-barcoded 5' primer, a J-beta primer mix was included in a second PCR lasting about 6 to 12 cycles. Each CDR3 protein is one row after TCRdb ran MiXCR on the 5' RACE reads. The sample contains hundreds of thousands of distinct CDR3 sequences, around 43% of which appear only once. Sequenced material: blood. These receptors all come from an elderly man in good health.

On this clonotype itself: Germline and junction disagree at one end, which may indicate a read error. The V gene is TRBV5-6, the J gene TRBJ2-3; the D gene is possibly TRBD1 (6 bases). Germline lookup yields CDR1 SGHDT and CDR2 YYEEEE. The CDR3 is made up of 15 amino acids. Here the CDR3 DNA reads TGTGCCAGCACCCAGGGGAACTTCAACACAGATACGCACTATTTT. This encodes CASTQGNFNTDTHYF.

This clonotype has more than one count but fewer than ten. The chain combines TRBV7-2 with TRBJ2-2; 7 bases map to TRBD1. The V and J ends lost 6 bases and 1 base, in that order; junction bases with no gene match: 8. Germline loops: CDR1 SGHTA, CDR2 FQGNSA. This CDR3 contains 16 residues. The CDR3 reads CASSSSGQRNTGELFF. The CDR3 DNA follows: TGTGCCAGCAGTTCGTCGGGACAGAGGAACACCGGGGAGCTGTTTTTT.

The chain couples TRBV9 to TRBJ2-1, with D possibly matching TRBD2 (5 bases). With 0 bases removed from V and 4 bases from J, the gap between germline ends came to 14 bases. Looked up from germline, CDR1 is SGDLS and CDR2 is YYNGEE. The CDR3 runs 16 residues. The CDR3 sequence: CASSVGGLPLYNEQFF. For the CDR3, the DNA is TGTGCCAGCAGCGTAGGCGGGCTCCCTTTATACAATGAGCAGTTCTTC.

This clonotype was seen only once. CDR3 nucleotide sequence: TGTGCCAGCAGCCCCGCGGCCGGGGACCGAACCCAGTACTTC. It specifies CASSPAAGDRTQYF. The rearrangement links TRBV7-3 to TRBJ2-5; tentatively, D is TRBD1 or TRBD2 (5 bases each). Germline CDR1 is SGHTA and CDR2 is FQGTGA. Trimming removed 5 bases from V and 8 bases from J, with 18 bases in between. CDR3 length: 14 amino acids.

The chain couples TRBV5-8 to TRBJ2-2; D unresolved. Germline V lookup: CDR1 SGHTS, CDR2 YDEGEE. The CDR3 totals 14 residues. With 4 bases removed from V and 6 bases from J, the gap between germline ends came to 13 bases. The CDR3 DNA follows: TGTGCCAGCAGCCTCGAGTGGGTCTCCGGGGAGCTGTTTTTT. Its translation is CASSLEWVSGELFF.

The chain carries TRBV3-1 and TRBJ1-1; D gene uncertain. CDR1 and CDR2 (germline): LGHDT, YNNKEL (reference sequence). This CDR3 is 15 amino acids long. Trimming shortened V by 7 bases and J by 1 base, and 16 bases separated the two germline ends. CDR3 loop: CASTTSPRGNTEAFF. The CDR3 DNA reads TGTGCCAGCACCACAAGCCCCCGAGGGAACACTGAAGCTTTCTTT.

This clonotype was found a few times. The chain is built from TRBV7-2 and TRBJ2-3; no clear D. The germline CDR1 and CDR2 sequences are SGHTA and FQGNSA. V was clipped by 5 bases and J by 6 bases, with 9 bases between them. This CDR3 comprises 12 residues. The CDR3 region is CASSPFGDTQYF. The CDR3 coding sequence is TGTGCCAGCAGCCCTTTCGGCGATACGCAGTATTTT.

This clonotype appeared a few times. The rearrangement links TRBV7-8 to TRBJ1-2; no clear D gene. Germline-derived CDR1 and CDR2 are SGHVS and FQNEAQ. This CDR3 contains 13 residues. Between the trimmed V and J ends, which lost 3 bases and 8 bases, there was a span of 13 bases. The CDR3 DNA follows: TGTGCCAGCAGCTTGACGTTGGAGGCGGGCTACACCTTC. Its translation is CASSLTLEAGYTF.

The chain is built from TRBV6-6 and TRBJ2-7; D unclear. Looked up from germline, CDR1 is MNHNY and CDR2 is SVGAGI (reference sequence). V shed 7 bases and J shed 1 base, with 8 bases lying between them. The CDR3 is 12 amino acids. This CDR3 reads CASNQRSYEQYF. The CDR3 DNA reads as TGTGCCAGCAACCAGAGATCCTACGAGCAGTACTTC.

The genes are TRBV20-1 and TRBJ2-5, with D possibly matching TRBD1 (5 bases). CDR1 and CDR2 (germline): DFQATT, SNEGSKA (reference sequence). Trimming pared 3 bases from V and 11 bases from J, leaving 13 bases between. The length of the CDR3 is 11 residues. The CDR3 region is CSASQTAEQYF. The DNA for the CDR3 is TGCAGTGCTAGCCAGACAGCTGAGCAGTACTTC.

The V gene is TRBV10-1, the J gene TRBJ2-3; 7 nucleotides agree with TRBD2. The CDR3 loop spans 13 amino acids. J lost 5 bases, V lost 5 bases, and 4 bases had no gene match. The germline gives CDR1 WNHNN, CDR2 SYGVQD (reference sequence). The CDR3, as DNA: TGCGCCAGCAGTCCACGGACTAGAGATACGCAGTATTTT. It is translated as CASSPRTRDTQYF.

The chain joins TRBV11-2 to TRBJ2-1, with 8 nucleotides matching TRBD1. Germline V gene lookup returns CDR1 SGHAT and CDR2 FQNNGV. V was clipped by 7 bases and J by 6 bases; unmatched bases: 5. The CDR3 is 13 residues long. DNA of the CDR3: TGTGCCAGCACCAGGACAGGGAGCAATGAGCAGTTCTTC. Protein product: CASTRTGSNEQFF.

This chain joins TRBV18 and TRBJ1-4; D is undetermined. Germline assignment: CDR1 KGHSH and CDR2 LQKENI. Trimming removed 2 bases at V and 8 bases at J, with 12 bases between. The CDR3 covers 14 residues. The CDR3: CASSPSRGVEKLFF. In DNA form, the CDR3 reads TGTGCCAGCTCACCAAGTCGGGGTGTGGAAAAACTGTTTTTT.

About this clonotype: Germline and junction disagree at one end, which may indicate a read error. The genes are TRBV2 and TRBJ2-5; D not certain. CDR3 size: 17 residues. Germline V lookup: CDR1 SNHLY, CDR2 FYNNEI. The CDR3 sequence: CAGSSFGLISSYNEQYF. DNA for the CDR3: TGTGCCGGCAGTTCTTTTGGCCTAATCTCATCCTACAATGAGCAGTACTTC.

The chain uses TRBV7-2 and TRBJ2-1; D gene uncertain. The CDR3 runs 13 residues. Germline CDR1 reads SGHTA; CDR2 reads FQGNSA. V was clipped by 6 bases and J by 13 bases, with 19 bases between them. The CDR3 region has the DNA TGTGCCAGCAGTGCTAGACGTGTGGAGACCCAGTTCTTC. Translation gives CASSARRVETQFF.

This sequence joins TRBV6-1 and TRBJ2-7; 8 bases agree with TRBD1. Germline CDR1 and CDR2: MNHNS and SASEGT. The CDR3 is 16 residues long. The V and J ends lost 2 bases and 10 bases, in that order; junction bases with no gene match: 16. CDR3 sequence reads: CASSESTGGSLGSQYF. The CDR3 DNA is TGTGCCAGCAGTGAAAGCACAGGGGGGTCTTTGGGGTCCCAGTACTTC.

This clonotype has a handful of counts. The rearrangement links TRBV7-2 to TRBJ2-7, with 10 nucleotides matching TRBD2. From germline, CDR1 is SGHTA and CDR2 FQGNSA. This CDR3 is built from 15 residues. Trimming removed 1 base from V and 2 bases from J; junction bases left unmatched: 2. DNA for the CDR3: TGTGCCAGCAGCTTAGAACTAGCGGGGACCTACGAGCAGTACTTC. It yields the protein CASSLELAGTYEQYF. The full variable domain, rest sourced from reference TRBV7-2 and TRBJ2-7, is GAGVSQSPSNKVTEKGKDVELRCDPISGHTALYWYRQSLGQGLEFLIYFQGNSAPDKSGLPSDRFSAERTGGSVSTLTIQRTQQEDSAVYLCASSLELAGTYEQYFGPGTRLTVT.

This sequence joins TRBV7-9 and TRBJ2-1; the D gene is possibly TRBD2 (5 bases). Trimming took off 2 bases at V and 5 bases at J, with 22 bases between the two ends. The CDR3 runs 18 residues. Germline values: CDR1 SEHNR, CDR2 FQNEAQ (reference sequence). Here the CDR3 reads CASSLYPMISGKDNEQFF. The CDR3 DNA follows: TGTGCCAGCAGCTTATACCCTATGATAAGCGGAAAGGACAATGAGCAGTTCTTC.

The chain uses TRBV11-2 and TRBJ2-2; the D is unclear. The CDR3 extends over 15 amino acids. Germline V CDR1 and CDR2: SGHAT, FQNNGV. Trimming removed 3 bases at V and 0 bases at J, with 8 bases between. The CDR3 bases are TGTGCCAGCAGCTTCGGGCAGGCGAACACCGGGGAGCTGTTTTTT. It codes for CASSFGQANTGELFF.

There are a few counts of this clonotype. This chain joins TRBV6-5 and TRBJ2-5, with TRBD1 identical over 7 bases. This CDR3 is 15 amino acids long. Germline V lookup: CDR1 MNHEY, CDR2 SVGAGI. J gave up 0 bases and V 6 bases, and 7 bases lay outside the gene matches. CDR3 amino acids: CASRRGQLHQETQYF. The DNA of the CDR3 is TGTGCCAGCAGACGGGGACAGCTCCACCAAGAGACCCAGTACTTC.

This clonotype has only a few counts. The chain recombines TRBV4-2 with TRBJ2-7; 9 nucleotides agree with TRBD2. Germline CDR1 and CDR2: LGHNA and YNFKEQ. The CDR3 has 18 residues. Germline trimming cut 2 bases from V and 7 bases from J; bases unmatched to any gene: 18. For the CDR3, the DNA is TGTGCCAGCAGCCAAAGGGCCGCGCGGGAGGGCCGATCATATGAGCAGTACTTC. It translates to CASSQRAAREGRSYEQYF.

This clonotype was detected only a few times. The CDR3 nucleotides are TGTGCCAGCAGCTTAACTAAGAGCTCCTACAATGAGCAGTTCTTC. Translation gives CASSLTKSSYNEQFF. The rearrangement joins TRBV7-3 to TRBJ2-1; D is undetermined. The CDR3 sequence is 15 residues long. CDR1 SGHTA and CDR2 FQGTGA come from the germline V gene. Trimming shortened V by 0 bases and J by 0 bases, and 6 bases separated the two germline ends.

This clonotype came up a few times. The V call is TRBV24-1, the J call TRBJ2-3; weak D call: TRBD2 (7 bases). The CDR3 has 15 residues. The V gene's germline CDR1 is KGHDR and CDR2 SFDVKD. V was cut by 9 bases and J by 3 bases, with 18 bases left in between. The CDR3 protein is CATSLGGRVTDTQYF. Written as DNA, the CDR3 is TGTGCCACCTCCTTGGGGGGGCGGGTTACAGATACGCAGTATTTT.

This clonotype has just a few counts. CDR3 bases: TGCAGCGTTGCCCTTATGGGGGGGCATACCATTCAGTACTTC. Protein product: CSVALMGGHTIQYF. The chain recombines TRBV29-1 with TRBJ2-4; D is possibly TRBD2 (7 bases). The V end lost 4 bases, the J end lost 9 bases, and 19 bases lay between the germline ends. This CDR3 has 14 residues. The germline V gene has CDR1 SQVTM and CDR2 ANQGSEA.